This entry is about one TCR beta chain. Its antigen is not known. This entry is derived from a study of shared clonotypes between healthy human individuals. Study at large: Donors had three CD4 naive, three CD4 memory, two CD8 naive and one CD8 memory plate apiece.

Study-wide findings and caveats: Generally, naive subsets came out with larger estimated richness than memory subsets. The small donor group covered limited genetic and exposure diversity.

The repertoire was sequenced with immunoSEQ multiplex PCR; TCRdb's copy has only in-frame clones and lacks some. The sample includes over 850,000 clones, 70% to 80% of them seen just once. This TCR was recovered from a man younger than 35 in good health. Some clones in this sample may be carry-over from other donors' samples. Specimen: memory CD4+ T cells from PBMCs. The subset denotes: CD45RA-negative fraction.

CDR3 protein: CASIQGFSGANVLTF. In DNA, the CDR3 is TGTGCCAGCATTCAGGGATTCTCTGGGGCCAACGTCCTGACTTTC. This chain joins TRBV6-6 and TRBJ2-6, with D possibly being TRBD1 (5 bases). V lost 7 bases to trimming and J lost 0 bases, with 10 bases between them. The CDR3 sequence is 15 residues long. CDR1 and CDR2 from the germline V gene are MNHNY and SVGAGI (reference sequence).